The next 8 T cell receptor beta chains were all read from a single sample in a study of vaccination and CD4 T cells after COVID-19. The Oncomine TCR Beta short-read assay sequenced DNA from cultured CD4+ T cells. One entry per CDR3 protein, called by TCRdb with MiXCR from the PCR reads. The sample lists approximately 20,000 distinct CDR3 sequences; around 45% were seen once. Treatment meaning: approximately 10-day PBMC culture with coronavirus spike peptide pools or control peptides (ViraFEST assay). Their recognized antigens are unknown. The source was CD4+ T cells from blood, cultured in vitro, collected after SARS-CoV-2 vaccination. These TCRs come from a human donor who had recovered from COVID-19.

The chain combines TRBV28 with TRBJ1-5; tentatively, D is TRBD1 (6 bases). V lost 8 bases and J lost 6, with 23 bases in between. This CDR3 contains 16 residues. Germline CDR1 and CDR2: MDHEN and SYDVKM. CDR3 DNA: TGTGCCAGCCGACCATCGGAGCAGGGGATCGGTCAGCCCCAGCATTTT. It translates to CASRPSEQGIGQPQHF.

In nucleotides, the CDR3 is TGTGCCAGTAGTATAGGGGCTAGCGGGGAATACAATGAGCAGTTCTTC. It translates to CASSIGASGEYNEQFF. The J gene is TRBJ2-1, the V gene TRBV19; 9 positions match TRBD2. The CDR3 sequence is 16 residues long. The V gene end was trimmed by 1 base and the J gene end by 4 bases; junction bases not matched to a gene: 5. Germline CDR1 is LNHDA and CDR2 is SQIVND (reference sequence).

For the CDR3, the DNA is TGTGCCAGCAGCTTAGGGGAGTACACAGATACGCAGTATTTT. Residues: CASSLGEYTDTQYF. The chain employs TRBV7-3 and TRBJ2-3; TRBD2 is a possible D gene (5 bases). The CDR3 runs to 14 residues. Germline values: CDR1 SGHTA, CDR2 FQGTGA. The germline V and J ends were trimmed by 2 bases and 2 bases, with 8 bases remaining between them.

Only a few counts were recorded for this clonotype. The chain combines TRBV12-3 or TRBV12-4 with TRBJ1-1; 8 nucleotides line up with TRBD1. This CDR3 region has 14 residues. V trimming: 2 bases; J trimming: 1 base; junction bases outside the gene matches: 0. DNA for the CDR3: TGTGCCAGCAGTTTACAGGGGGCGAACACTGAAGCTTTCTTT. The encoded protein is CASSLQGANTEAFF.

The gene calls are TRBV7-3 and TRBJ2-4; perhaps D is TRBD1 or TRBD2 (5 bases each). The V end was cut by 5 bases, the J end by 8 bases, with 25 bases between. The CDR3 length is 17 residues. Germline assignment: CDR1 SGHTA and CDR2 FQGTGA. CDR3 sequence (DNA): TGTGCCAGCAGCCCGGTCGGGACCGGAGCTGTTGGGGACATTCAGTACTTC. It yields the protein CASSPVGTGAVGDIQYF.

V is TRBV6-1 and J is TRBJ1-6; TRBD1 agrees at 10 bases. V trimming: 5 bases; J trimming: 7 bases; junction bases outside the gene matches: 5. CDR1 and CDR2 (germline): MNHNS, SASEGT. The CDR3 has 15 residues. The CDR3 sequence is CASSQDRGANSPLHF. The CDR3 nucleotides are TGTGCCAGCAGTCAGGACAGGGGGGCCAATTCACCCCTCCACTTT.

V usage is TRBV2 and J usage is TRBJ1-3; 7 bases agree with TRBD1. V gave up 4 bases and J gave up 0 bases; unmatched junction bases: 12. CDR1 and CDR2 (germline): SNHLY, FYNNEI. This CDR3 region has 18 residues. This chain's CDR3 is CASSGGRGLASSGNTIYF. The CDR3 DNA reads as TGTGCCAGCAGTGGAGGCAGGGGGTTAGCAAGCTCTGGAAACACCATATATTTT.

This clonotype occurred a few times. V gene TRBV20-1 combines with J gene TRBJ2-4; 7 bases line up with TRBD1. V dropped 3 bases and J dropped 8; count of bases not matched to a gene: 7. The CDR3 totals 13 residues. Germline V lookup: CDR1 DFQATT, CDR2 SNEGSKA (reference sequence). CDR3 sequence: CSAREQGRDIQYF. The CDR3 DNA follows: TGCAGTGCTAGGGAACAGGGGAGAGACATTCAGTACTTC.